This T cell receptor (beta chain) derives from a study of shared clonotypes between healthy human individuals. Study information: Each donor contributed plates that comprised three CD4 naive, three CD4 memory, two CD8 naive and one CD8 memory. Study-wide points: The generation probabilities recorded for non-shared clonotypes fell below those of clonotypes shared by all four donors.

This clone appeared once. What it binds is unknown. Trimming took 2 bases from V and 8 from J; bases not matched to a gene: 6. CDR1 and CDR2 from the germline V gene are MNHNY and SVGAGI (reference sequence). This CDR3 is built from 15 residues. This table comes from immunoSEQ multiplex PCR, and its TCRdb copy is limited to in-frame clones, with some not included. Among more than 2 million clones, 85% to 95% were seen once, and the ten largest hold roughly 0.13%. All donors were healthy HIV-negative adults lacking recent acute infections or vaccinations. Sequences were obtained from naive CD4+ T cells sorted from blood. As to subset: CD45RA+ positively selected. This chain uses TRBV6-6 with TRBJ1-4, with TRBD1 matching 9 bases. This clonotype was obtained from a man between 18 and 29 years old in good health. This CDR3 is CASSYGDRAREKLFF. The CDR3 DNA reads TGTGCCAGCAGTTACGGGGACAGGGCTCGGGAAAAACTGTTTTTT.